A single TCR beta chain is shown here with its context. Its specificity is unknown. Germline V gene lookup returns CDR1 MNHNS and CDR2 SASEGT. There are 15 residues in the CDR3. The V gene lost 2 bases and the J gene lost 7 bases, with 15 bases spanning the gap. This sample is drawn from a study of CD8 T cells in Susac syndrome. Study information: Among the sequenced Susac syndrome patients, roughly 6 had active disease while under ten were in remission. When their blood was taken, the Susac syndrome patients had either not yet had any therapy, were taking corticosteroids, or were taking intravenous immunoglobulin alone.

Study conclusions and caveats: Clonal expansion was missing from Susac syndrome CD4+ T cell repertoires.

It was with random hexamers that about 0.45 to 1 ug RNA was reverse transcribed. Across 54 Vbeta and 13 Jbeta, immunoSEQ multiplex PCR amplified TCR beta CDR3. One entry per CDR3 protein, called by TCRdb with MiXCR from the immunoSEQ multiplex PCR reads. The data contain some 99,000 distinct CDR3 sequences, roughly 94% of them seen just once; the ten biggest clones take up roughly 0.31%. Material: CD4+ T cells from PBMCs. J is TRBJ1-5 and V is TRBV6-1; D is uncertain. The sequence was collected from a human donor with Susac syndrome. The CDR3 region has the DNA TGTGCCAGCAGTGAACCCCAAGGAATTGGGCAGCCCCAGCATTTT. Amino acids: CASSEPQGIGQPQHF.